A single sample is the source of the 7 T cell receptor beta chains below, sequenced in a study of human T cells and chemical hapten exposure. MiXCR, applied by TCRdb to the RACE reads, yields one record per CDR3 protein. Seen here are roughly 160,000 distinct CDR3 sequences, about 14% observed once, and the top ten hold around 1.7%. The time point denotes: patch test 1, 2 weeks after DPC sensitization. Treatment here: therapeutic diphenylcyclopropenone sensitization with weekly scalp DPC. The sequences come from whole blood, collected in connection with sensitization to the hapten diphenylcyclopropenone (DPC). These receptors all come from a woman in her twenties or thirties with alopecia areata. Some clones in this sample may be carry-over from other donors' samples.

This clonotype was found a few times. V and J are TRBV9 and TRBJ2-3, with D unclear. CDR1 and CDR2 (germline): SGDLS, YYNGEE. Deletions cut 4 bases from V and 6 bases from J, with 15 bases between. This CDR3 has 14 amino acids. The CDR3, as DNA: TGTGCCAGCAGCTCCCGGCTCTTTGGGGATACGCAGTATTTT. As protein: CASSSRLFGDTQYF. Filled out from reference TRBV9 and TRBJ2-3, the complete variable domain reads DSGVTQTPKHLITATGQRVTLRCSPRSGDLSVYWYQQSLDQGLQFLIQYYNGEERAKGNILERFSAQQFPDLHSELNLSSLELGDSALYFCASSSRLFGDTQYFGPGTRLTVL.

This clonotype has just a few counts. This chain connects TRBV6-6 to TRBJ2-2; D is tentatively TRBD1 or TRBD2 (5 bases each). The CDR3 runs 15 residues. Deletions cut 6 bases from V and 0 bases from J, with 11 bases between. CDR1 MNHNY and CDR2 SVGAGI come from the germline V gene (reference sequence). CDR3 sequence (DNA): TGTGCCAGCAGACCGGGACGGACGAACACCGGGGAGCTGTTTTTT. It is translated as CASRPGRTNTGELFF.

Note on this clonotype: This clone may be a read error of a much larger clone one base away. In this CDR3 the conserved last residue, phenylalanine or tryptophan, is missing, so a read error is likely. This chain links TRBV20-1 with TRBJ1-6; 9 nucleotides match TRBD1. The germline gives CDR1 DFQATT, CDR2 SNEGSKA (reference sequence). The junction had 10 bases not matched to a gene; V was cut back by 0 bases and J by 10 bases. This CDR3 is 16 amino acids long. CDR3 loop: CSARDPRTGEYSPLHL. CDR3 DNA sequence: TGCAGTGCTAGAGACCCTAGGACAGGGGAGTACTCACCCCTCCACTTA.

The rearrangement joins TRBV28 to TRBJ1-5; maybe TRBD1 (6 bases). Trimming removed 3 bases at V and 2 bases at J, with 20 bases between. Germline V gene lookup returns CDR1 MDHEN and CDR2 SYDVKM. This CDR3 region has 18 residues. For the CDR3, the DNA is TGTGCCAGCAGTTTTAGGGGGGGCGGGCAGTGGCGCAATCAGCCCCAGCATTTT. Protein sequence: CASSFRGGGQWRNQPQHF.

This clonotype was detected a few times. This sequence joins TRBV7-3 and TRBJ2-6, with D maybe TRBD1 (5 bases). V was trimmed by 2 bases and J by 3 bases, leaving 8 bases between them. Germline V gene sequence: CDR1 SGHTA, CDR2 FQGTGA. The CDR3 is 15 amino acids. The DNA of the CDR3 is TGTGCCAGCAGCTTATTGGGGCTTGGGGCCAACGTCCTGACTTTC. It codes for CASSLLGLGANVLTF.

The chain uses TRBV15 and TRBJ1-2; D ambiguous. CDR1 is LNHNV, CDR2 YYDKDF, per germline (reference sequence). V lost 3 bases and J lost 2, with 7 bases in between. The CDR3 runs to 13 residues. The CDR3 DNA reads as TGTGCCACCAGCAGGGGCAGAAACTATGGCTACACCTTC. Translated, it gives CATSRGRNYGYTF. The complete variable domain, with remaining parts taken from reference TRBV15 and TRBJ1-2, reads DAMVIQNPRYQVTQFGKPVTLSCSQTLNHNVMYWYQQKSSQAPKLLFHYYDKDFNNEADTPDNFQSRRPNTSFCFLDIRSPGLGDTAMYLCATSRGRNYGYTFGSGTRLTVV.

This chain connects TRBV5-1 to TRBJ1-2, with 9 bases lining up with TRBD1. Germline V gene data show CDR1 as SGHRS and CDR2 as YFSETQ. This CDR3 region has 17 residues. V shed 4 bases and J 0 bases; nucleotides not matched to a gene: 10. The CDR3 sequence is CASSLLGGQGSNYGYTF. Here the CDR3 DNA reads TGCGCCAGCAGCCTCCTGGGAGGACAGGGGTCTAACTATGGCTACACCTTC.